The sequence of this T cell receptor (beta chain) was determined in a study of blood T cells in healthy people across ages. Next came a second PCR, run for about 7 to 12 cycles, which used a sample-barcoded 5' primer along with a J-beta primer mix. Each CDR3 protein is one row after TCRdb ran MiXCR on the 5' RACE reads. The table lists hundreds of thousands of distinct CDR3 sequences, roughly 30% of them singletons, with less than 20% in the top ten. This sequence originates from a woman older than 75 in good health. Sequenced input: blood.

This CDR3 reads CASSRQSLHNEQYF. The CDR3 nucleotides are TGTGCCAGCAGTCGACAGTCCTTGCACAATGAGCAGTACTTC. The chain links TRBV6-2 or TRBV6-3 to TRBJ2-5, with a weak D call TRBD1 (5 bases). Trimming stripped 5 bases from V and 11 bases from J, with 21 bases between. Per the germline V gene, CDR1 is MNHEY and CDR2 is SVGEGT. CDR3 size: 14 residues.